These T cell receptor beta chains were read from a single sample in a study of Ad26.COV2.S vaccination and SARS-CoV-2 variants. The table came from immunoSEQ multiplex PCR; TCRdb's copy has only in-frame clones and leaves some out. The table has around 250,000 clones, about 83% seen once. This specimen consisted of peripheral blood, obtained in a trial of Ad26.COV2.S vaccine versus placebo. The receptors stem from a person aged 18 to 65 who received the Ad26.COV2.S COVID-19 vaccine or a placebo. Both conserved end residues are part of each CDR3. Each record gives: J gene, clone size, D gene, V gene, CDR3 protein, CDR3 DNA. D genes are given only for firm matches. Clone size is given for some rows only: seen once, a few or many times, or a class if the clone is expanded.

j_gene: TRBJ1-2
abundance: NA
d_gene: NA
v_gene: TRBV7-2
CDR3aa: CASSLGAPRANYGYTF
CDR3nt: TGTGCCAGCAGCCTCGGAGCTCCTAGAGCTAACTATGGCTACACCTTC

j_gene: TRBJ2-5
abundance: NA
d_gene: NA
v_gene: TRBV29-1
CDR3aa: CGYSRGSPRETQYF
CDR3nt: TGCGGCTATTCTCGGGGCAGTCCCAGGGAGACCCAGTACTTC

j_gene: TRBJ1-1
abundance: NA
d_gene: TRBD1
v_gene: TRBV9
CDR3aa: CASSKTGGVGTEAFF
CDR3nt: TGTGCCAGCAGCAAGACAGGGGGCGTAGGCACTGAAGCTTTCTTT

j_gene: TRBJ1-1
abundance: NA
d_gene: NA
v_gene: TRBV25-1
CDR3aa: CASSSWTAGEAFF
CDR3nt: TGTGCCAGCAGTAGCTGGACGGCGGGAGAAGCTTTCTTT

j_gene: TRBJ1-1
abundance: NA
d_gene: NA
v_gene: TRBV6-5
CDR3aa: CASSLFGGTEAFF
CDR3nt: TGTGCCAGCAGTCTTTTCGGGGGAACTGAAGCTTTCTTT

j_gene: TRBJ1-1
abundance: NA
d_gene: NA
v_gene: TRBV11-2
CDR3aa: CASSLGWAMNTEAFF
CDR3nt: TGTGCCAGCAGCTTAGGGTGGGCCATGAACACTGAAGCTTTCTTT

j_gene: TRBJ1-2
abundance: NA
d_gene: TRBD1
v_gene: TRBV9
CDR3aa: CASSDQGENYGYTF
CDR3nt: TGTGCCAGCAGCGACCAGGGGGAGAACTATGGCTACACCTTC

j_gene: TRBJ1-4
abundance: NA
d_gene: NA
v_gene: TRBV4-1
CDR3aa: CASSQDGTSGEKLFF
CDR3nt: TGCGCCAGCAGCCAAGACGGGACCAGCGGTGAAAAACTGTTTTTT

j_gene: TRBJ1-1
abundance: NA
d_gene: NA
v_gene: TRBV4-1
CDR3aa: CASSPFGGSTEAFF
CDR3nt: TGCGCCAGCAGCCCGTTCGGGGGGTCCACTGAAGCTTTCTTT

j_gene: TRBJ2-3
abundance: NA
d_gene: TRBD1
v_gene: TRBV5-1
CDR3aa: CATTTDRASTDTQYF
CDR3nt: TGCGCCACTACGACGGACAGGGCCAGCACAGATACGCAGTATTTT

j_gene: TRBJ2-1
abundance: NA
d_gene: NA
v_gene: TRBV11-3
CDR3aa: CASSSGLLQFF
CDR3nt: TGTGCCAGCAGCTCAGGACTTTTACAGTTCTTC

j_gene: TRBJ1-2
abundance: few
d_gene: NA
v_gene: TRBV4-3
CDR3aa: CASSQGRGRGYTF
CDR3nt: TGCGCCAGCAGCCAAGGAAGGGGAAGGGGCTACACCTTC

j_gene: TRBJ2-2
abundance: NA
d_gene: NA
v_gene: TRBV30
CDR3aa: CAWRRVGVTGELFF
CDR3nt: TGTGCCTGGAGGAGGGTTGGGGTCACCGGGGAGCTGTTTTTT

j_gene: TRBJ1-2
abundance: NA
d_gene: NA
v_gene: TRBV7-2
CDR3aa: CASSHGGFRGYTF
CDR3nt: TGTGCCAGCAGTCACGGAGGGTTTCGGGGCTACACCTTC

j_gene: TRBJ1-2
abundance: few
d_gene: NA
v_gene: TRBV5-4
CDR3aa: CASSLTESYGYTF
CDR3nt: TGTGCCAGCAGCTTGACTGAATCCTATGGCTACACCTTC

j_gene: TRBJ1-2
abundance: NA
d_gene: NA
v_gene: TRBV12-3/TRBV12-4
CDR3aa: CASSEGGYGYTF
CDR3nt: TGTGCCAGCAGTGAGGGCGGCTATGGCTACACCTTC

j_gene: TRBJ2-5
abundance: NA
d_gene: NA
v_gene: TRBV7-9
CDR3aa: CASSSETQYF
CDR3nt: TGTGCCAGCAGCTCGGAGACCCAGTACTTC

j_gene: TRBJ2-2
abundance: once
d_gene: TRBD2
v_gene: TRBV5-1
CDR3aa: CASSSAGINTGELFF
CDR3nt: TGCGCCAGCAGCTCAGCGGGGATTAACACCGGGGAGCTGTTTTTT

j_gene: TRBJ2-1
abundance: NA
d_gene: TRBD2
v_gene: TRBV6-1
CDR3aa: CASSESGVAGGNEQFF
CDR3nt: TGTGCCAGCAGTGAAAGTGGGGTAGCGGGAGGGAATGAGCAGTTCTTC

j_gene: TRBJ1-4
abundance: NA
d_gene: NA
v_gene: TRBV4-1
CDR3aa: CASSQRALQGTKSNEKLFF
CDR3nt: TGCGCCAGCAGCCAAAGGGCCCTTCAGGGGACGAAATCTAATGAAAAACTGTTTTTT

j_gene: TRBJ1-3
abundance: NA
d_gene: NA
v_gene: TRBV30
CDR3aa: CAWRGGVGNTIYF
CDR3nt: TGTGCCTGGAGAGGGGGAGTTGGAAACACCATATATTTT

j_gene: TRBJ2-5
abundance: NA
d_gene: TRBD1
v_gene: TRBV5-1
CDR3aa: CASSISGTGIQETQYF
CDR3nt: TGCGCCAGCAGCATTTCCGGGACAGGGATTCAAGAGACCCAGTACTTC

j_gene: TRBJ2-1
abundance: NA
d_gene: TRBD1
v_gene: TRBV4-1
CDR3aa: CASSQQGAGEQFF
CDR3nt: TGCGCCAGCAGCCAGCAGGGGGCAGGTGAGCAGTTCTTC

j_gene: TRBJ1-5
abundance: NA
d_gene: NA
v_gene: TRBV25-1
CDR3aa: CASSKNRDQPQHF
CDR3nt: TGTGCCAGCAGTAAAAATCGGGATCAGCCCCAGCATTTT

j_gene: TRBJ1-4
abundance: NA
d_gene: TRBD1
v_gene: TRBV5-4
CDR3aa: CASSPAGTESNEKLFF
CDR3nt: TGTGCCAGCAGCCCAGCTGGGACAGAGTCTAATGAAAAACTGTTTTTT

j_gene: TRBJ1-2
abundance: NA
d_gene: NA
v_gene: TRBV6-5
CDR3aa: CASSNYGYTF
CDR3nt: TGTGCCAGCTCTAACTATGGCTACACCTTC

j_gene: TRBJ2-3
abundance: NA
d_gene: TRBD1
v_gene: TRBV7-9
CDR3aa: CASSSDRVGLSQYF
CDR3nt: TGTGCCAGCAGCTCGGACAGGGTTGGGTTATCGCAGTATTTT

j_gene: TRBJ1-5
abundance: NA
d_gene: NA
v_gene: TRBV24-1
CDR3aa: CATSDSGRNQPQHF
CDR3nt: TGTGCCACCAGTGATTCAGGGCGCAATCAGCCCCAGCATTTT

j_gene: TRBJ2-3
abundance: NA
d_gene: NA
v_gene: TRBV27
CDR3aa: CASSFWGKTQYF
CDR3nt: TGTGCCAGCAGTTTTTGGGGGAAAACGCAGTATTTT

j_gene: TRBJ2-7
abundance: NA
d_gene: NA
v_gene: TRBV4-1
CDR3aa: CASSQRQDHEQYF
CDR3nt: TGCGCCAGCAGCCAACGACAGGACCACGAGCAGTACTTC

j_gene: TRBJ2-2
abundance: NA
d_gene: TRBD2
v_gene: TRBV27
CDR3aa: CATNPSGRAGVGELFF
CDR3nt: TGTGCCACCAACCCCAGCGGGAGGGCCGGTGTCGGGGAGCTGTTTTTT

j_gene: TRBJ2-2
abundance: NA
d_gene: TRBD2
v_gene: TRBV3-1/TRBV3-2
CDR3aa: CASSLNLGLAGGPTGELFF
CDR3nt: TGTGCCAGCAGCCTCAACCTGGGACTAGCGGGGGGGCCCACCGGGGAGCTGTTTTTT

j_gene: TRBJ1-4
abundance: NA
d_gene: NA
v_gene: TRBV6-5
CDR3aa: CASRGWGEKLFF
CDR3nt: TGTGCCAGCAGGGGCTGGGGAGAAAAACTGTTTTTT

j_gene: TRBJ2-4
abundance: NA
d_gene: NA
v_gene: TRBV4-1
CDR3aa: CASSQVDNLAKNIQYF
CDR3nt: TGCGCCAGCAGCCAAGTGGACAACTTAGCCAAAAACATTCAGTACTTC

j_gene: TRBJ1-1
abundance: NA
d_gene: NA
v_gene: TRBV6-2/TRBV6-3
CDR3aa: CASSPRGSGTEAFF
CDR3nt: TGTGCCAGCAGTCCAAGAGGTTCGGGCACTGAAGCTTTCTTT

j_gene: TRBJ2-1
abundance: NA
d_gene: NA
v_gene: TRBV3-1/TRBV3-2
CDR3aa: CASSQPLRGAGDEQFF
CDR3nt: TGTGCCAGCAGCCAACCCCTTCGAGGGGCCGGGGATGAGCAGTTCTTC

j_gene: TRBJ2-3
abundance: NA
d_gene: NA
v_gene: TRBV19
CDR3aa: CASSIGLPGTGTDTQYF
CDR3nt: TGTGCCAGTAGTATAGGTTTGCCGGGGACGGGGACAGATACGCAGTATTTT

j_gene: TRBJ1-1
abundance: NA
d_gene: NA
v_gene: TRBV27
CDR3aa: CASSLTDPNTEAFF
CDR3nt: TGTGCCAGCAGTTTAACGGATCCGAACACTGAAGCTTTCTTT

j_gene: TRBJ2-1
abundance: NA
d_gene: NA
v_gene: TRBV7-7
CDR3aa: CASSLGSPNEQFF
CDR3nt: TGTGCCAGCAGCTTAGGTTCCCCAAATGAGCAGTTCTTC

j_gene: TRBJ1-6
abundance: NA
d_gene: NA
v_gene: TRBV21-1
CDR3aa: CASSKFRGLSYNSPLHF
CDR3nt: TGTGCTAGCAGCAAATTTCGGGGGCTCTCCTATAATTCACCCCTCCACTTT

j_gene: TRBJ1-5
abundance: NA
d_gene: NA
v_gene: TRBV28
CDR3aa: CASSNSGSNQPQHF
CDR3nt: TGTGCCAGCAGTAACTCAGGTAGCAATCAGCCCCAGCATTTT